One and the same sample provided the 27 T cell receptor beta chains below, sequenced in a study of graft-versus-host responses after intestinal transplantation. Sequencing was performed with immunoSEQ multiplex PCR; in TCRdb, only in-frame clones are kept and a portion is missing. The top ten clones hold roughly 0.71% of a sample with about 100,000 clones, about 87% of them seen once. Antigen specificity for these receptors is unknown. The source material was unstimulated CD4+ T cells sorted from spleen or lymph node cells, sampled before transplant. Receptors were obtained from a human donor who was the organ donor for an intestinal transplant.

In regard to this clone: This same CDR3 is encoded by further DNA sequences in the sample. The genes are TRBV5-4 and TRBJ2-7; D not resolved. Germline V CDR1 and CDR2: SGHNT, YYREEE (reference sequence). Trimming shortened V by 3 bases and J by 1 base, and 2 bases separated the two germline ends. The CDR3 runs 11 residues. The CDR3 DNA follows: TGTGCCAGCAGCTCGTCCTACGAGCAGTACTTC. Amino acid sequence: CASSSSYEQYF.

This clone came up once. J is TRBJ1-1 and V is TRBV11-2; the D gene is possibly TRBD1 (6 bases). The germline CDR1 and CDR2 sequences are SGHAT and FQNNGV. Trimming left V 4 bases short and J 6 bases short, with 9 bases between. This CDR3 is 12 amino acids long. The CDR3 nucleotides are TGTGCCAGCAGCTCCAGGGGAGCTGAAGCTTTCTTT. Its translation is CASSSRGAEAFF.

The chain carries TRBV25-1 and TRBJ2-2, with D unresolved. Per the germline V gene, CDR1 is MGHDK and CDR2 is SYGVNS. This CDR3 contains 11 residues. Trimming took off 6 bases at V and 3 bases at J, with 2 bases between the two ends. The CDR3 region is CASRHTGELFF. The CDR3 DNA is TGTGCCAGCAGACACACCGGGGAGCTGTTTTTT.

CDR3 residues: CATRRNTIYF. CDR3 sequence (DNA): TGTGCCACCAGGAGAAACACCATATATTTT. The gene calls are TRBV6-1 and TRBJ1-3; D is uncertain. CDR1 is MNHNS, CDR2 SASEGT, per germline. This CDR3 is built from 10 residues. V was cut by 10 bases and J by 5 bases, with 6 bases left in between.

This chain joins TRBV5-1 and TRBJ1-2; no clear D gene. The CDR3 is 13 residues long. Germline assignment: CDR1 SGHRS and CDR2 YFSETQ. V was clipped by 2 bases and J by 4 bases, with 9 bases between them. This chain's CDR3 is CASSFEGLYGYTF. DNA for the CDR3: TGCGCCAGCAGCTTTGAGGGTCTCTATGGCTACACCTTC.

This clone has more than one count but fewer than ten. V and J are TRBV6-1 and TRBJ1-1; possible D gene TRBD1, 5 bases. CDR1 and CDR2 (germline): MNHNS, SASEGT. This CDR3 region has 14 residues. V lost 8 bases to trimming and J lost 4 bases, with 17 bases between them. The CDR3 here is CASLTTGGVTEAFF. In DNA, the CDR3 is TGTGCCAGCCTTACCACGGGGGGGGTCACTGAAGCTTTCTTT.

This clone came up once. The CDR3 bases are TGTGCCAGCAGCGTAGGGGGGGACGCCAATCAGCCCCAGCATTTT. Its translation: CASSVGGDANQPQHF. V gene TRBV9 combines with J gene TRBJ1-5; the D gene is possibly TRBD1 (5 bases). This CDR3 comprises 15 residues. Trimming took off 0 bases at V and 3 bases at J, with 10 bases between the two ends. The germline gives CDR1 SGDLS, CDR2 YYNGEE. Using reference TRBV9 and TRBJ1-5 for the parts outside the CDR3, the full variable domain is DSGVTQTPKHLITATGQRVTLRCSPRSGDLSVYWYQQSLDQGLQFLIQYYNGEERAKGNILERFSAQQFPDLHSELNLSSLELGDSALYFCASSVGGDANQPQHFGDGTRLSIL.

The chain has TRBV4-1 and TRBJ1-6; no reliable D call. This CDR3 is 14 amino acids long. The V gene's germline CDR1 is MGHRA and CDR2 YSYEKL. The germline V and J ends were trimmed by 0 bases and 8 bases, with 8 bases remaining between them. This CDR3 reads CASSQEIRDSPLHF. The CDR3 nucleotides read TGCGCCAGCAGCCAAGAAATCCGGGATTCACCCCTCCACTTT.

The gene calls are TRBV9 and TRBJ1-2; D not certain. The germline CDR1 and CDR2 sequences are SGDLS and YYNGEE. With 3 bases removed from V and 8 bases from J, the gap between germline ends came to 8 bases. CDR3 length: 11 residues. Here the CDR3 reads CASSGSWGYTF. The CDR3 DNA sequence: TGTGCCAGCAGCGGGAGCTGGGGCTACACCTTC.

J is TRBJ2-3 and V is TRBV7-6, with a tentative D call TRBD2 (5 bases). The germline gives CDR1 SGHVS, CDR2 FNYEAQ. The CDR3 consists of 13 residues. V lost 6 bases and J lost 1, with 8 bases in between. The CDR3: CASRSGGTDTQYF. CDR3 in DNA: TGTGCCAGCAGATCCGGGGGCACAGATACGCAGTATTTT. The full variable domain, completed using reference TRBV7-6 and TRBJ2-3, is GAGVSQSPRYKVTKRGQDVALRCDPISGHVSLYWYRQALGQGPEFLTYFNYEAQQDKSGLPNDRFSAERPEGSISTLTIQRTEQRDSAMYRCASRSGGTDTQYFGPGTRLTVL.

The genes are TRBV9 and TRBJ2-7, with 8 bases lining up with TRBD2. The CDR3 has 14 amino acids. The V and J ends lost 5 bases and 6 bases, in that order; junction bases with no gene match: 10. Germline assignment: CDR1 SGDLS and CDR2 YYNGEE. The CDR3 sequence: CASSPGLALIEQYF. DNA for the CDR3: TGTGCCAGCAGTCCTGGACTAGCTCTCATCGAGCAGTACTTC.

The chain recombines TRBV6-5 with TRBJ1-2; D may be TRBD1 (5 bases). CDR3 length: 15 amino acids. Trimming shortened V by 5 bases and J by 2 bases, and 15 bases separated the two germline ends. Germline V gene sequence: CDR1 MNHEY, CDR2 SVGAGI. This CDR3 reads CASSTYGGSNYGYTF. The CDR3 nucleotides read TGTGCCAGCAGTACCTATGGGGGATCGAACTATGGCTACACCTTC.

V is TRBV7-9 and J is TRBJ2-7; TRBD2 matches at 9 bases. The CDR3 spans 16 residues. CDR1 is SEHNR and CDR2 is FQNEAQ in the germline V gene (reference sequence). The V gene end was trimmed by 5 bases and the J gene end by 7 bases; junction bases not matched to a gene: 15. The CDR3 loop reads CASSNRQGGGVGEQYF. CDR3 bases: TGTGCCAGCAGCAATAGGCAAGGCGGGGGGGTCGGAGAGCAGTACTTC.

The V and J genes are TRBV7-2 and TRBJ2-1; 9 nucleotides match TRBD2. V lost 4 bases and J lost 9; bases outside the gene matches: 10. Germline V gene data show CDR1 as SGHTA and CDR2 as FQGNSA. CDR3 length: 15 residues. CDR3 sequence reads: CASSSLLRGGAEQFF. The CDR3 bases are TGTGCCAGCAGCTCACTATTGCGGGGGGGCGCTGAGCAGTTCTTC.

The CDR3 loop is CASSPQGTRGEAFF. CDR3 coding DNA: TGTGCCAGCAGCCCTCAGGGGACCAGGGGTGAAGCTTTCTTT. The V call is TRBV11-2, the J call TRBJ1-1; D perhaps matches TRBD1 (6 bases). The germline CDR1 and CDR2 sequences are SGHAT and FQNNGV. Trimming took 5 bases from V and 7 from J, leaving 17 bases between them. This CDR3 spans 14 amino acids.

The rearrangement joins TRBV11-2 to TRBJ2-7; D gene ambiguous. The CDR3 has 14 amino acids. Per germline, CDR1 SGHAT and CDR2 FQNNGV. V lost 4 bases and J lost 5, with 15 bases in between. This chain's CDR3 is CASSSRPFGNEQYF. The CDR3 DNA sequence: TGTGCCAGCAGCTCCCGACCCTTCGGCAACGAGCAGTACTTC.

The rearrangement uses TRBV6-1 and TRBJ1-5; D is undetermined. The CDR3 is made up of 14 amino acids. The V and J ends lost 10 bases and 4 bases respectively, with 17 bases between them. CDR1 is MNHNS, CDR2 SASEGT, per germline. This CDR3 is CATLDYSWNQPQHF. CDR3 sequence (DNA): TGTGCCACCCTCGATTATTCTTGGAATCAGCCCCAGCATTTT.

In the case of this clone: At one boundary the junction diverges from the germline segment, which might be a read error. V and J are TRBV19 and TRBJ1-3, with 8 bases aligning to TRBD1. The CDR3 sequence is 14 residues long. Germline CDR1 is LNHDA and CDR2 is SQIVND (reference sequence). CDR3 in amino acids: CATIDRGYGSTIYF. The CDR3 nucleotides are TGTGCCACTATAGACAGGGGTTATGGAAGCACCATATATTTT.

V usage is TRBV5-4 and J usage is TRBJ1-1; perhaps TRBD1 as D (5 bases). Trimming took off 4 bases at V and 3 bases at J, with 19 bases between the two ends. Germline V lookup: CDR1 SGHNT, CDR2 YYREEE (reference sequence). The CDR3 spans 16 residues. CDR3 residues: CASSPTWGTPYTEAFF. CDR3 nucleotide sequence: TGTGCCAGCAGCCCGACGTGGGGGACCCCCTACACTGAAGCTTTCTTT.

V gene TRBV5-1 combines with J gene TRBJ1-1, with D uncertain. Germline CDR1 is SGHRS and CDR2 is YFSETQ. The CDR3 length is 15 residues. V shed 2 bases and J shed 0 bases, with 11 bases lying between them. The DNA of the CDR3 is TGCGCCAGCAGCTTCAACAGACCTGTGAACACTGAAGCTTTCTTT. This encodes CASSFNRPVNTEAFF.

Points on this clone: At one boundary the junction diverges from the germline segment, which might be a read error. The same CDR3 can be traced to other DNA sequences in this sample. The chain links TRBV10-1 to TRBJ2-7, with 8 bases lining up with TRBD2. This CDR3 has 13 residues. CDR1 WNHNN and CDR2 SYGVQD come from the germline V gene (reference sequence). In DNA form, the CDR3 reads TGCGCCAGCAGTCGGGGGGGCTCCCACGAGCAGTACTTC. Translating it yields CASSRGGSHEQYF.

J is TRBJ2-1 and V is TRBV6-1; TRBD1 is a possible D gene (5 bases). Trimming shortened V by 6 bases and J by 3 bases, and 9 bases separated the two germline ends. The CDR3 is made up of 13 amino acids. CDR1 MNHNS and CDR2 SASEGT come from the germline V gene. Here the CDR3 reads CASRTQGYNEQFF. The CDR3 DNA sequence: TGTGCCAGCAGGACTCAGGGCTACAATGAGCAGTTCTTC.

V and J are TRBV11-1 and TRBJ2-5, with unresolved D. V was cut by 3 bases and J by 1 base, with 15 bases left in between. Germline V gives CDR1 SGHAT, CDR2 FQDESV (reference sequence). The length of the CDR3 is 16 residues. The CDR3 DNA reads TGTGCCAGCAGCTTCGGCTCAACAGCTTTCCAAGAGACCCAGTACTTC. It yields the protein CASSFGSTAFQETQYF. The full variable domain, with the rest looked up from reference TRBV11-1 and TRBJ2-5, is EAEVAQSPRYKITEKSQAVAFWCDPISGHATLYWYRQILGQGPELLVQFQDESVVDDSQLPKDRFSAERLKGVDSTLKIQPAELGDSAMYLCASSFGSTAFQETQYFGPGTRLLVL.

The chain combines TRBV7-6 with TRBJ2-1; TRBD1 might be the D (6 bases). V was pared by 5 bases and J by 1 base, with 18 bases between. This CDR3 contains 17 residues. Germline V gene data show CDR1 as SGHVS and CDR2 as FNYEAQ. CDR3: CASSPRQALWSYNEQFF. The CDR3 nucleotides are TGTGCCAGCAGCCCACGACAGGCCCTATGGTCCTACAATGAGCAGTTCTTC. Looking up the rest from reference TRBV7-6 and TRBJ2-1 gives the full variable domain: GAGVSQSPRYKVTKRGQDVALRCDPISGHVSLYWYRQALGQGPEFLTYFNYEAQQDKSGLPNDRFSAERPEGSISTLTIQRTEQRDSAMYRCASSPRQALWSYNEQFFGPGTRLTVL.

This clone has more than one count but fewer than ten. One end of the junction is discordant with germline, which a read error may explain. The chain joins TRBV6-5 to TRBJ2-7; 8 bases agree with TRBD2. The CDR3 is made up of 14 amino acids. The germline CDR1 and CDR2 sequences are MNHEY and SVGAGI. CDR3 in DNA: TGTGCCAGCAGTAAAGCGGGAGAGTCCTACGGGCAGTACTTC. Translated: CASSKAGESYGQYF.

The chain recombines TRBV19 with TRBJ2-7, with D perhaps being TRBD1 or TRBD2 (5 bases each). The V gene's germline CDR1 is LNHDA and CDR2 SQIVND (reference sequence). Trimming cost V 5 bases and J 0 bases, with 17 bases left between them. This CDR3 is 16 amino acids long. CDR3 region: CASSFSGTLSSYEQYF. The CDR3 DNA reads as TGTGCCAGTAGTTTCTCCGGGACCCTGAGCTCCTACGAGCAGTACTTC.

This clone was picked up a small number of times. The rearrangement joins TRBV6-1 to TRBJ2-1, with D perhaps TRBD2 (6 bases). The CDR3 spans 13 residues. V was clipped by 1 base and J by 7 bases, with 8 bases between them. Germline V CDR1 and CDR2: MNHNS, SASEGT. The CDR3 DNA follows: TGTGCCAGCAGTGAAGGGGCGGGGAATGAGCAGTTCTTC. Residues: CASSEGAGNEQFF.